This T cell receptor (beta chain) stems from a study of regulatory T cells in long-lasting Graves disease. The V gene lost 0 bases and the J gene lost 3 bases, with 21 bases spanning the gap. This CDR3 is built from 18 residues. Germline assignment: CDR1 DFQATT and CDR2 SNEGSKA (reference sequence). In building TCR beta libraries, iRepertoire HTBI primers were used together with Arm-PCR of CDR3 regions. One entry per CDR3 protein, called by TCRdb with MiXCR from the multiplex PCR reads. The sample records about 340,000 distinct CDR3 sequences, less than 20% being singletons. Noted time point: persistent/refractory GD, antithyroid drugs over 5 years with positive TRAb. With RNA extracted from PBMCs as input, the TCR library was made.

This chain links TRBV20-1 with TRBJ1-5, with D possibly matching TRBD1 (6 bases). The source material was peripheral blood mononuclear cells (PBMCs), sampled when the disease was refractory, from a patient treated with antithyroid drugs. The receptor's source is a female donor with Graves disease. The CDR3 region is CSARDRGGGSLINQPQHF. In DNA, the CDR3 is TGCAGTGCTAGAGATAGGGGGGGGGGCTCCCTTATCAATCAGCCCCAGCATTTT.